This TCR beta chain appears in the sequencing data of a study of cytomegalovirus exposure and HLA in healthy donors. The overall study: In terms of ancestry, the Caucasian-associated cluster contained 75% to 85% of the approximately 430 genotyped donors. Broader study findings: It was shown in a later analysis that HLA-associated TCR beta chains were more clonally expanded than other, equally common chains.

Sampled while nominally healthy, donors likely had unrecorded immune exposures. A remark on this clone: Its specificity is unknown. The junction differs from germline at one of its ends, possibly a read error.

This CDR3 has 16 amino acids. Germline V gives CDR1 SEHNR, CDR2 FQNEAQ (reference sequence). PCR used 60 Vbeta primers and 13 Jbeta primers. The repertoire was sequenced with immunoSEQ multiplex PCR; TCRdb's copy has only in-frame clones and lacks some. The repertoire holds hundreds of thousands of clones, with over 60% as singletons. The sample was PBMCs. This sequence joins TRBV7-9 and TRBJ2-2; D possibly corresponds to TRBD2 (6 bases). The sequence came from a man aged 18 to 35 in good health and CMV-seronegative. Here the CDR3 reads CSSSLWDFQGYGELFF. In nucleotides, the CDR3 is TGTTCCAGCAGCTTATGGGACTTCCAAGGGTACGGGGAGCTGTTTTTT.